These 24 T cell receptor beta chains were all obtained from the same sample, sequenced in a study of preoperative IRX-2 immunotherapy in early breast cancer. Treatment specified: preoperative locoregional IRX-2 cytokine immunotherapy. The method was immunoSEQ multiplex PCR; TCRdb's version includes in-frame clones alone and lacks a portion of them. The table includes about 38,000 clones, around four fifths detected once. Specimen: lymph node tissue, collected after IRX-2 immunotherapy. These receptors originate from a human donor with breast cancer.

CDR3 sequence reads: CVYSQVEASNYGYTF. DNA of the CDR3: TGTGTGTACTCCCAGGTGGAGGCCTCTAACTATGGCTACACCTTC. V and J are TRBV12-5 and TRBJ1-2; D ambiguous. CDR1 is LGHNT, CDR2 FRNRAP, per germline. The CDR3 is 15 residues long.

The chain links TRBV28 to TRBJ1-2; tentative D call: TRBD1 (5 bases). V lost 8 bases to trimming and J lost 4 bases, with 17 bases between them. The germline gives CDR1 MDHEN, CDR2 SYDVKM. The CDR3 runs 14 residues. CDR3 sequence reads: CASRLAGPTYGYTF. CDR3 in DNA: TGTGCCAGCCGTCTAGCGGGGCCGACCTATGGCTACACCTTC.

The chain combines TRBV19 with TRBJ2-1, with D possibly being TRBD2 (5 bases). The CDR3 runs 13 residues. CDR1 LNHDA and CDR2 SQIVND come from the germline V gene (reference sequence). V dropped 4 bases and J dropped 5 bases, with 9 bases sitting between them. Here the CDR3 DNA reads TGTGCCAGTAGTACCCTAGCTAACAATGAGCAGTTCTTC. Translating it yields CASSTLANNEQFF.

In this sample, this clone turned up once. The gene calls are TRBV18 and TRBJ1-3; D unresolved. The CDR3 sequence is 18 residues long. V was pared by 0 bases and J by 2 bases, with 17 bases between. Germline CDR1 and CDR2: KGHSH and LQKENI. The CDR3 DNA is TGTGCCAGCTCACCACCGGTTCCGTCGTTCATTGCTGGAAACACCATATATTTT. Its protein product is CASSPPVPSFIAGNTIYF.

The chain couples TRBV29-1 to TRBJ1-1; a possible D gene is TRBD1 (5 bases). Germline V gene lookup returns CDR1 SQVTM and CDR2 ANQGSEA. The ends were cut back, 1 base at V and 8 bases at J, with 14 bases in the middle. The CDR3 is 13 amino acids. CDR3 in amino acids: CSVEGGARAEAFF. CDR3 bases: TGCAGCGTTGAAGGCGGGGCACGCGCGGAAGCTTTCTTT.

This rearrangement joins TRBV19 to TRBJ1-1; D gene uncertain. The CDR3 totals 14 residues. Trimming pared 2 bases from V and 6 bases from J, leaving 13 bases between. Germline-derived CDR1 and CDR2 are LNHDA and SQIVND (reference sequence). The CDR3 DNA reads TGTGCCAGTAGTATAACAGTACAAGCCCCTGAAGCTTTCTTT. Translation: CASSITVQAPEAFF.

The chain has TRBV7-7 and TRBJ2-7; 10 bases align to TRBD2. This CDR3 spans 15 amino acids. Germline CDR1 reads SSHAT; CDR2 reads FNYEAQ (reference sequence). V lost 2 bases and J lost 4; bases outside the gene matches: 5. The CDR3 DNA reads as TGTGCCAGCAGCTTACTCTCTAGCGGGGGTTACGAGCAGTACTTC. Residues: CASSLLSSGGYEQYF.

This clone was recorded only once. The chain links TRBV11-3 to TRBJ2-7; the D is unclear. The CDR3 runs to 16 residues. The germline V gene has CDR1 SGHNT and CDR2 YENEEA. V lost 2 bases, J lost 4 bases, and 18 bases lay in between. This CDR3 is CASSLKGPVTEYEQYF. The CDR3 nucleotides are TGTGCCAGCAGCTTAAAAGGCCCAGTAACGGAATACGAGCAGTACTTC.

The rearrangement uses TRBV6-8 and TRBJ2-7, with D perhaps matching TRBD1 or TRBD2 (5 bases each). Germline-derived CDR1 and CDR2 are MNHGY and SAAAGT. CDR3 size: 15 residues. With 6 bases removed from V and 1 base from J, the gap between germline ends came to 16 bases. The CDR3 spells CASRADNGWSYEQYF. The CDR3 DNA follows: TGTGCCAGCAGAGCGGACAATGGTTGGTCCTACGAGCAGTACTTC.

The rearrangement uses TRBV7-7 and TRBJ2-7, with D perhaps matching TRBD1 (6 bases). CDR1 and CDR2 from the germline V gene are SSHAT and FNYEAQ (reference sequence). V was shortened by 6 bases and J by 6 bases, with 18 bases between the two germline ends. The CDR3 consists of 14 residues. The DNA for the CDR3 is TGTGCCAGCAGTCCCCAGGGGTACTTAACCGAGCAGTACTTC. Its translation: CASSPQGYLTEQYF.

This chain connects TRBV11-3 to TRBJ1-2; 9 bases are shared with TRBD1. The V segment lost 5 bases and the J segment 7 bases; nucleotides outside the gene matches: 8. The CDR3 runs to 14 residues. Germline V CDR1 and CDR2: SGHNT, YENEEA. The CDR3 reads CASSRGQGVGGYTF. In nucleotides, the CDR3 is TGTGCCAGCAGCAGGGGACAGGGAGTAGGTGGCTACACCTTC.

The chain couples TRBV10-2 to TRBJ2-1; tentatively, D is TRBD1 or TRBD2 (6 bases each). CDR3 size: 14 residues. V dropped 6 bases and J dropped 8 bases, with 17 bases sitting between them. The germline CDR1 and CDR2 sequences are WSHSY and SAAADI. Here the CDR3 reads CASRGLGGGHEQFF. In DNA, the CDR3 is TGCGCCAGCAGGGGCCTGGGGGGCGGACATGAGCAGTTCTTC.

The CDR3 DNA is TGTGCCAGCAGCCGGGGACTAGTATTAGAGACCCAGTACTTC. Protein: CASSRGLVLETQYF. The rearrangement links TRBV11-3 to TRBJ2-5; 8 positions agree with TRBD2. In germline, CDR1 is SGHNT, CDR2 YENEEA. V trimming: 5 bases; J trimming: 4 bases; junction bases outside the gene matches: 6. The CDR3 sequence is 14 residues long.

The chain couples TRBV7-4 to TRBJ2-5, with 11 nucleotides matching TRBD1. This CDR3 is built from 17 residues. V lost 6 bases, J lost 5 bases, and 14 bases stayed unmatched. Per germline, CDR1 SGHVT and CDR2 SQSDAQ. CDR3 DNA: TGTGCCAGCAGTGTGGGACCCCCGGGACAGGGGGAGGAGACCCAGTACTTC. Amino acid sequence: CASSVGPPGQGEETQYF. Supplemented by reference TRBV7-4 and TRBJ2-5, the full variable domain reads GAGVSQSPRYKVAKRGRDVALRCDSISGHVTLYWYRQTLGQGSEVLTYSQSDAQRDKSGRPSGRFSAERPERSVSTLKIQRTEQGDSAVYLCASSVGPPGQGEETQYFGPGTRLLVL.

J is TRBJ1-4 and V is TRBV19; D call uncertain. The germline V and J ends were trimmed by 4 bases and 3 bases, with 9 bases remaining between them. This CDR3 has 14 residues. The germline CDR1 and CDR2 sequences are LNHDA and SQIVND (reference sequence). The CDR3 DNA reads as TGTGCCAGTAGTACACGAATCGCTAATGAAAAACTGTTTTTT. It translates to CASSTRIANEKLFF.

The chain links TRBV29-1 to TRBJ2-3, with D perhaps TRBD1 (8 bases). The germline CDR1 and CDR2 sequences are SQVTM and ANQGSEA. The CDR3 contains 14 residues. Between the trimmed V and J ends, which lost 5 bases and 4 bases, there was a span of 16 bases. The CDR3 region has the DNA TGCAGCGTTCGACAGGGGAGGGTCGCAGATACGCAGTATTTT. This encodes CSVRQGRVADTQYF.

The chain recombines TRBV7-7 with TRBJ2-1, with 9 bases fitting TRBD2. Germline V gene data show CDR1 as SSHAT and CDR2 as FNYEAQ (reference sequence). The junction had 9 bases not matched to a gene; V was cut back by 2 bases and J by 7 bases. CDR3 length: 16 amino acids. Here the CDR3 reads CASSLNPLAGWNEQFF. The CDR3 DNA follows: TGTGCCAGCAGCTTAAATCCCCTAGCGGGGTGGAATGAGCAGTTCTTC.

The chain carries TRBV7-7 and TRBJ2-5; D perhaps matches TRBD2 (5 bases). This CDR3 has 16 amino acids. With 5 bases removed from V and 1 base from J, the gap between germline ends came to 17 bases. From germline, CDR1 is SSHAT and CDR2 FNYEAQ (reference sequence). The CDR3 DNA reads TGTGCCAGCAGCCTTACAAGAGGACTCGTCCAAGAGACCCAGTACTTC. This gives the protein CASSLTRGLVQETQYF.

This chain links TRBV15 with TRBJ1-3; 7 positions match TRBD1. The length of the CDR3 is 16 residues. Germline V gene sequence: CDR1 LNHNV, CDR2 YYDKDF (reference sequence). V shed 4 bases and J 8 bases; nucleotides not matched to a gene: 14. CDR3 amino acids: CATSTAATGKGDTIYF. The CDR3 bases are TGTGCCACCAGCACCGCCGCGACAGGGAAAGGGGACACCATATATTTT. Full variable domain (rest looked up from reference TRBV15 and TRBJ1-3): DAMVIQNPRYQVTQFGKPVTLSCSQTLNHNVMYWYQQKSSQAPKLLFHYYDKDFNNEADTPDNFQSRRPNTSFCFLDIRSPGLGDTAMYLCATSTAATGKGDTIYFGEGSWLTVV.

As concerns this clone: The germline gene is not matched at one end of the junction; a read error may be the cause. This sequence joins TRBV28 and TRBJ1-2; TRBD1 matches at 7 bases. Per the germline V gene, CDR1 is MDHEN and CDR2 is SYDVKM. The CDR3 contains 13 residues. The CDR3 protein is CASRLGQEYGYTF. Written as DNA, the CDR3 is TGTGCCAGCAGACTCGGACAGGAGTATGGTTACACCTTC.

The chain carries TRBV28 and TRBJ1-2; D possibly corresponds to TRBD1 (5 bases). CDR3 size: 15 residues. With 2 bases removed from V and 5 bases from J, the gap between germline ends came to 15 bases. The V gene's germline CDR1 is MDHEN and CDR2 SYDVKM. As DNA, the CDR3 is TGTGCCAGCAGTTTAGAGGGACCGACTATTTATGGCTACACCTTC. This encodes CASSLEGPTIYGYTF.

The genes are TRBV18 and TRBJ1-1; perhaps TRBD1 as D (6 bases). The V gene's germline CDR1 is KGHSH and CDR2 LQKENI. Between the trimmed V and J ends, which lost 5 bases and 4 bases, there was a span of 11 bases. The CDR3 extends over 13 amino acids. The CDR3 nucleotides are TGTGCCAGCTCATCCGACAGGATCACTGAAGCTTTCTTT. Translating gives CASSSDRITEAFF.

This chain joins TRBV6-8 and TRBJ2-7; weak D call: TRBD1 (6 bases). Between the trimmed V and J ends, which lost 4 bases and 3 bases, there was a span of 10 bases. The CDR3 runs 13 residues. Germline V gene lookup returns CDR1 MNHGY and CDR2 SAAAGT. CDR3 amino acids: CASSSGVLYEQYF. CDR3 nucleotide sequence: TGTGCCAGCAGTTCAGGGGTGCTCTACGAGCAGTACTTC.

The V and J genes are TRBV12-5 and TRBJ2-1; 9 bases align to TRBD1. Germline CDR1 and CDR2: LGHNT and FRNRAP. V was pared by 7 bases and J by 8 bases, with 6 bases of the junction left unmatched. This CDR3 has 13 amino acids. CDR3 sequence: CASARTGDDEQFF. For the CDR3, the DNA is TGTGCTAGTGCCAGGACAGGGGATGATGAGCAGTTCTTC.